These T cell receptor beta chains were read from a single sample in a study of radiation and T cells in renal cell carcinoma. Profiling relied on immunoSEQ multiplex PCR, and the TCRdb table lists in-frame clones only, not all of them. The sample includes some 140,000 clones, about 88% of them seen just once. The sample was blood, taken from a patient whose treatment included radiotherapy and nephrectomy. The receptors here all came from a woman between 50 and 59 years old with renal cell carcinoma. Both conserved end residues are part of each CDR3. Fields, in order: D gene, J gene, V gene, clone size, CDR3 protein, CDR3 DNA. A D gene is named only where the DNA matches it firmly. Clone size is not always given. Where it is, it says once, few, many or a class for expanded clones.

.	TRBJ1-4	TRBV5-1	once	CASSLEGLTNEKLFF	TGCGCCAGCAGCTTGGAGGGCCTAACTAATGAAAAACTGTTTTTT
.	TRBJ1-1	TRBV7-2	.	CASSLTEDTEAFF	TGTGCCAGCAGCCTCACAGAGGACACTGAAGCTTTCTTT
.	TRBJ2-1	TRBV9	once	CASSVDSKPNEQFF	TGTGCCAGCAGCGTTGACAGTAAACCCAATGAGCAGTTCTTC
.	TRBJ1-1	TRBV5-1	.	CASRLTGAGTEAFF	TGCGCCAGCAGGCTGACGGGGGCCGGCACTGAAGCTTTCTTT
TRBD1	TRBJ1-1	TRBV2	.	CASSLDRGGEAFF	TGTGCCAGCAGTTTGGACAGGGGAGGTGAAGCTTTCTTT
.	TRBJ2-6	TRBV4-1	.	CAIIHRPRSGANVLTF	TGCGCCATCATACATCGTCCTCGGTCTGGGGCCAACGTCCTGACTTTC
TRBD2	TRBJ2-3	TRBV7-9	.	CASIPQSGVTDTQYF	TGTGCCAGCATTCCCCAGAGCGGGGTCACAGATACGCAGTATTTT
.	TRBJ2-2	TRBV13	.	CASSLGGYTGELFF	TGTGCCAGCAGCCTCGGCGGTTACACCGGGGAGCTGTTTTTT
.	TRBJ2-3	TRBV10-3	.	CAISDPSGTADTQYF	TGTGCCATCAGTGATCCGTCGGGGACGGCAGATACGCAGTATTTT
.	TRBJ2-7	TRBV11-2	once	CASRGAASYEQYF	TGTGCCAGCAGAGGGGCCGCTTCCTACGAGCAGTACTTC
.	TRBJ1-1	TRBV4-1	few	CASSEDGGRNTEAFF	TGCGCCAGCAGCGAAGACGGGGGGCGGAACACTGAAGCTTTCTTT
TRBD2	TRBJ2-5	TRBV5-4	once	CASSSTSEETQYF	TGTGCCAGCAGCTCGACTAGCGAAGAGACCCAGTACTTC
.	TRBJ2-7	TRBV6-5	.	CASSYSGITSSEQYF	TGTGCCAGCAGTTACTCGGGAATTACTAGTAGCGAGCAGTACTTC
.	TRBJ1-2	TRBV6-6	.	CASRKSGVSGYTF	TGTGCCAGCAGGAAGAGCGGGGTTAGTGGCTACACCTTC
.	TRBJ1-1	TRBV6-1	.	CASRGSYSDTEAFF	TGTGCCAGCAGAGGAAGTTACAGTGACACTGAAGCTTTCTTT
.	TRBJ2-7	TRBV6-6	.	CATAPLFYEQYF	TGTGCCACCGCACCCCTCTTCTACGAGCAGTACTTC
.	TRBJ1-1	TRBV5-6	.	CASSLYMNTEAFF	TGTGCCAGCAGCTTGTATATGAACACTGAAGCTTTCTTT
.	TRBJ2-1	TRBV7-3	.	CASSRSNNEQFF	TGTGCCAGCAGCCGATCAAATAATGAGCAGTTCTTC
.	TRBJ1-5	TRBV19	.	CASSIGQQKYSNQPQHF	TGTGCCAGTAGTATCGGTCAACAGAAATATAGCAATCAGCCCCAGCATTTT
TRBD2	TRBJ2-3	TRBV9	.	CASSSQLAGTDTQYF	TGTGCCAGCAGCTCCCAACTAGCGGGCACAGATACGCAGTATTTT
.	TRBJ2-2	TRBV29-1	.	CSARRAQAGELFF	TGCAGCGCACGACGGGCCCAAGCCGGGGAGCTGTTTTTT
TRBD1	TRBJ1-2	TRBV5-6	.	CASSRDRAPYGYTF	TGTGCCAGCAGCCGAGACAGGGCCCCCTATGGCTACACCTTC
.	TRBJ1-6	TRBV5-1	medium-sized	CASSLVNSSPLHF	TGCGCCAGCAGCTTGGTAAACTCATCACCCCTCCACTTT
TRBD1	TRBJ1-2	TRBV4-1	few	CASSQDLFLGQGRGYTF	TGCGCCAGCAGCCAAGATCTTTTTCTGGGACAGGGAAGGGGCTACACCTTC
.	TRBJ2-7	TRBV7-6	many	CASSLEDGSYEQYF	TGTGCCAGCAGCTTAGAGGACGGCTCCTACGAGCAGTACTTC
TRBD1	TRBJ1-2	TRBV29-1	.	CSVEGVRGTPIYGYTF	TGCAGCGTTGAAGGGGTCAGGGGGACCCCAATCTATGGCTACACCTTC
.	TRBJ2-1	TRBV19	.	CASNGGQYNEQFF	TGTGCCAGTAACGGGGGGCAATACAATGAGCAGTTCTTC
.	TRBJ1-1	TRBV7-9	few	CASSHTSTEAFF	TGTGCCAGCAGCCACACTTCCACTGAAGCTTTCTTT
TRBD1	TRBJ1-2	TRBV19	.	CASSRGTGDYGYTF	TGTGCCAGTAGTAGGGGGACAGGGGACTATGGCTACACCTTC
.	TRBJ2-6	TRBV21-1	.	CASIPQRDRAGANVLTF	TGTGCCAGCATCCCCCAGAGGGACAGGGCTGGGGCCAACGTCCTGACTTTC
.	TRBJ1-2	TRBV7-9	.	CASSLDEYYGYTF	TGTGCCAGCAGCTTAGACGAGTACTATGGCTACACCTTC
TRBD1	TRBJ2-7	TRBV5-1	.	CASSLQTGGSGEQYF	TGCGCCAGCAGCCTCCAGACAGGGGGCTCCGGGGAGCAGTACTTC
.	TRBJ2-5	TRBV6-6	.	CASSPGTSYQETQYF	TGTGCCAGCAGTCCCGGGACTTCGTACCAAGAGACCCAGTACTTC
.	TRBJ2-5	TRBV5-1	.	CASSLDQETQYF	TGCGCCAGCAGCTTAGATCAAGAGACCCAGTACTTC
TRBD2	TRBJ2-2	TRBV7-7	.	CATQRGNTGELFF	TGTGCTACTCAGCGGGGGAACACCGGGGAGCTGTTTTTT
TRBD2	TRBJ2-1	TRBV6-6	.	CASILGTSYNEQFF	TGTGCCAGCATCCTCGGGACTAGCTACAATGAGCAGTTCTTC
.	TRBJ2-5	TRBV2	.	CASSVANRVQETQYF	TGTGCCAGCAGTGTAGCCAATCGGGTCCAAGAGACCCAGTACTTC
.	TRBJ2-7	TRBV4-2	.	CASSQDYGGEDEQYF	TGTGCCAGCAGCCAAGATTATGGAGGGGAGGACGAGCAGTACTTC
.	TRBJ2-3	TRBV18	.	CASSPHPHSDTQYF	TGTGCCAGCTCCCCCCACCCGCACTCGGATACGCAGTATTTT
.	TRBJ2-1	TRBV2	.	CASSTRTGSYNEQFF	TGTGCCAGCAGTACCCGGACGGGCTCCTACAATGAGCAGTTCTTC
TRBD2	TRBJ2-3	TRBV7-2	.	CASSLQASGGAPPDTQYF	TGTGCCAGCAGCTTACAAGCTAGCGGGGGGGCTCCGCCAGATACGCAGTATTTT
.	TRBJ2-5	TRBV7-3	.	CASSLLGAELETQYF	TGTGCCAGCAGCTTACTGGGGGCGGAATTAGAGACCCAGTACTTC
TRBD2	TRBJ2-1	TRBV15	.	CATSRGSGAGGFYNEQFF	TGTGCCACCAGCAGGGGCTCTGGAGCGGGGGGTTTCTACAATGAGCAGTTCTTC
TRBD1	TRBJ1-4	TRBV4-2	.	CASSPRQGGEKLFF	TGTGCCAGCAGCCCGAGACAGGGTGGGGAAAAACTGTTTTTT
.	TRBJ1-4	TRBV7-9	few	CASSLEAGPNEKLFF	TGTGCCAGCAGCTTAGAGGCCGGTCCTAATGAAAAACTGTTTTTT
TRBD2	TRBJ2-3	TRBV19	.	CASRSRPSGGASTDTQYF	TGTGCCAGTAGAAGCCGGCCTAGCGGGGGGGCTAGCACAGATACGCAGTATTTT
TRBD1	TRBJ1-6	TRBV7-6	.	CASSRGTGANSPLHF	TGTGCCAGCAGCCGTGGGACAGGCGCTAATTCACCCCTCCACTTT
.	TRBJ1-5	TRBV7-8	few	CASSSTISRNQPQHF	TGTGCCAGCAGCTCCACGATATCCCGCAATCAGCCCCAGCATTTT
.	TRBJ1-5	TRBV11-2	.	CASSLGPNPNQPQHF	TGTGCCAGCAGCTTAGGCCCTAACCCTAATCAGCCCCAGCATTTT
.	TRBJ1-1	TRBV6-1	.	CASSEQQGNTEAFF	TGTGCCAGCAGCGAACAACAGGGGAACACTGAAGCTTTCTTT
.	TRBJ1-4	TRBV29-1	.	CSVGHMREKLFF	TGCAGCGTGGGACATATGCGGGAAAAACTGTTTTTT
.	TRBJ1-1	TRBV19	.	CASSNTGDTEAFF	TGTGCCAGTAGCAACACTGGGGACACTGAAGCTTTCTTT
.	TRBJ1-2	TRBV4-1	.	CASSQRTENYGYTF	TGCGCCAGCAGCCAAAGAACGGAAAACTATGGCTACACCTTC
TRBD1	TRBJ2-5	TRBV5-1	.	CASSQGQGRQETQYF	TGCGCCAGCAGCCAGGGACAGGGGAGGCAAGAGACCCAGTACTTC
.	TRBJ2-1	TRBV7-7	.	CASSRSPLIDEQFF	TGTGCTAGCAGCCGATCTCCCCTGATTGATGAGCAGTTCTTC